The present entry profiles one TCR beta chain with its context. This clone appeared once. Its specific antigen is unknown. No base quality values were provided; no much bigger clone lies one nucleotide off. The Qiagen DNeasy kit was used to extract genomic DNA from unsorted PBMCs and from the negatively selected CD4+ and CD8+ fractions. Using primers that anneal to V and J segments, immunoSEQ multiplex PCR amplified the TCR beta CDR3 regions. A synthetic immune receptor repertoire was used to minimize amplification bias, and any residual bias was removed computationally once sequencing was done. As for how the authors treated the data: Custom Python scripts were used to quantify repertoire diversity as the Shannon entropy index. Unsorted, CD4+ and CD8+ repertoires were examined separately, except in combined analyses, for which CD4+ and CD8+ sequences were merged in silico. Clonal expansion was defined as at least a 2-fold frequency increase after treatment relative to C1D1, with a pseudocount of 0.5 for undetected baseline clones. Clones with 0 or 1 copy at C1D1 were classified as singleton clones, and clones with 2 or more copies were classified as non-singleton clones. Clones expanded in unsorted samples were assigned a CD4+, CD8+ or unknown annotation through matching of protein sequences in sorted samples from the same patient. Wilcoxon tests were applied to paired samples to test diversity changes from C1D1 to C4D1. In TCRdb, the immuneACCESS table is reduced to in-frame sequences with V and J assigned. These tables do not hold every clone; where another copy was compared, an unresolved V gene accounts for under half, and the others remain unexplained. The DNA gave D and trimming, while V, J and clone size come from that table. The sample yields 110,000 or so clones; 89% were counted once. Of the sample, around 20% is held by the ten largest clones.

Interpreted using the paper, the time point label stands for: cycle 2 day 1 (C2D1) of nivolumab. Every trial patient had relapsed after autologous stem cell transplantation, and cohorts A, B and C differed in prior brentuximab vedotin exposure. A total of approximately 51 patients with relapsed/refractory classical Hodgkin lymphoma made up the trial cohort, and each patient's best overall response was complete response, partial response or progressive disease. Single-agent nivolumab was administered to trial patients in the multi-cohort phase II CheckMate 205 trial. Best overall response was determined by an independent review committee according to the 2007 International Working Group response criteria. Trial PBMCs were obtained immediately prior to nivolumab initiation (C1D1) and on therapy at cycle 2 day 1 and cycle 4 day 1. Peripheral blood was collected in 8 mL Vacutainer Cell Preparation Tubes, from which PBMCs were isolated by centrifugation and then cryopreserved.

The source of the sample is a study of PD-1 blockade in classical Hodgkin lymphoma (dated by TCRdb to 2020 to 2021). For context, the study as a whole: Nivolumab dosing was 3 mg/kg intravenously every 2 weeks, continuing until either disease progression or unacceptable toxicity. A peripheral blood immune signature of response to PD-1 blockade in classical Hodgkin lymphoma was defined using TCR beta sequencing and CyTOF. The investigation overall reported the following: Lower diversity was observed in patients in whom nivolumab was started less than 1 year after ASCT, and these patients were excluded from later analyses so that confounding by immune reconstitution would be avoided. Baseline TCR diversity was reported as lower in newly diagnosed patients than in healthy donors, and lower still in relapsed/refractory patients. The study was limited to a single clinical trial cohort, and causes of repertoire differences, possibly disease activity or prior therapy, remained undefined. Baseline diversity similar to that of newly diagnosed patients was observed in trial patients achieving complete response, whereas significantly lower diversity was observed in partial responders and progressors. A significant rise by C4D1 was seen in CD4+ but not CD8+ TCR diversity (p=0.0027 vs p=0.16), with the rise being most apparent in complete responders (p=0.02).

The clonotype originates from a human donor with classical Hodgkin lymphoma. The specimen comprised peripheral blood mononuclear cells (PBMCs), sampled before the second cycle of nivolumab.

The DNA reads TGTGCCAGCAGCCCACGGGGTCGGGTGGAATCTTTCTTT. This gives the protein CASSPRGRVESFF. Rearrangement joined TRBV7-9 to TRBJ1-1, with the D gene uncertain. The CDR3 contains 13 residues, cysteine and phenylalanine counted. Only the CDR3 portion is preserved as DNA: 39 bases, with reading frame beginning at the first base. The germline ends are 19 bases apart after V is trimmed by 5 bases and J by 12 bases. Reading the germline V gene (reference sequence) gives CDR1 SEHNR and CDR2 FQNEAQ.